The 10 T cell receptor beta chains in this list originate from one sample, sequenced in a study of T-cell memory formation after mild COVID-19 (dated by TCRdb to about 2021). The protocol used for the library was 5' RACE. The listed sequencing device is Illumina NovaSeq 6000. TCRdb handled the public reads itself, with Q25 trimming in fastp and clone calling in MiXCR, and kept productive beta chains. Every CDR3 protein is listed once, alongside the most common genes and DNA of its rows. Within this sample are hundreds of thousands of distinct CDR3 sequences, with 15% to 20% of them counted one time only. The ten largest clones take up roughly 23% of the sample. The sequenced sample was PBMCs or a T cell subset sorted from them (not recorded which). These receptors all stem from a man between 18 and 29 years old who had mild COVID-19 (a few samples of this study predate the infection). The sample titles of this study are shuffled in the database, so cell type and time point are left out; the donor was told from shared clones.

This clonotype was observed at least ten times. CDR3 in amino acids: CASSHSDTQYF. DNA for the CDR3: TGTGCCAGCAGCCACTCAGATACGCAGTATTTT. The J gene is TRBJ2-3, the V gene TRBV4-2; no clear D. The length of the CDR3 is 11 residues. Germline V CDR1 and CDR2: LGHNA, YNFKEQ. V gave up 3 bases and J gave up 4 bases, with 2 bases separating them.

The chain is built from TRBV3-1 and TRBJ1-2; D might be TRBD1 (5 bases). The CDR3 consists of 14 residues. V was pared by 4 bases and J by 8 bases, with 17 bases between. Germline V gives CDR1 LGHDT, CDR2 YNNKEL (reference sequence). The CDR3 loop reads CASSPLVGDGGYTF. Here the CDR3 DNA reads TGTGCCAGCAGCCCGCTTGTAGGGGATGGCGGCTACACCTTC. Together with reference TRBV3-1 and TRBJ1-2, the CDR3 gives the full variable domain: DTAVSQTPKYLVTQMGNDKSIKCEQNLGHDTMYWYKQDSKKFLKIMFSYNNKELIINETVPNRFSPKSPDKAHLNLHINSLELGDSAVYFCASSPLVGDGGYTFGSGTRLTVV.

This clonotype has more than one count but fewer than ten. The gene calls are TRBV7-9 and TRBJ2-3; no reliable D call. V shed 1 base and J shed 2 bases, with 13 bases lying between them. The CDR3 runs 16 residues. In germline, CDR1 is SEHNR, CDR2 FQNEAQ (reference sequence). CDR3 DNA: TGTGCCAGCAGCTTAGGGTATAGTGCCTTCACAGATACGCAGTATTTT. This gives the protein CASSLGYSAFTDTQYF.

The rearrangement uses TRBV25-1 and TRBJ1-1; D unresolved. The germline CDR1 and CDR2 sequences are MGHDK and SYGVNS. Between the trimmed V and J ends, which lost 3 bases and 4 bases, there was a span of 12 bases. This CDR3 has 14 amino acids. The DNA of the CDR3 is TGTGCCAGCAGTGAGCTGGGTAAGGGCACTGAAGCTTTCTTT. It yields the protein CASSELGKGTEAFF.

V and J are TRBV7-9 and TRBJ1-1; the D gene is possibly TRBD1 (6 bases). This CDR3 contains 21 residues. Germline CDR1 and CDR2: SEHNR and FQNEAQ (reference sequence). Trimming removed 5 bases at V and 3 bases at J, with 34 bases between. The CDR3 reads CASSRPLIKQGGVIGDTEAFF. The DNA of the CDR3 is TGTGCCAGCAGCCGTCCCTTAATCAAACAGGGAGGGGTGATAGGGGACACTGAAGCTTTCTTT.

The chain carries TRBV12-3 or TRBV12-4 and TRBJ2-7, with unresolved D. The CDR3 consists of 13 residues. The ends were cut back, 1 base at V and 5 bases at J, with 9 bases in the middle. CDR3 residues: CASSLGSIHEQYF. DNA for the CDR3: TGTGCCAGCAGTTTAGGGAGTATCCACGAGCAGTACTTC.

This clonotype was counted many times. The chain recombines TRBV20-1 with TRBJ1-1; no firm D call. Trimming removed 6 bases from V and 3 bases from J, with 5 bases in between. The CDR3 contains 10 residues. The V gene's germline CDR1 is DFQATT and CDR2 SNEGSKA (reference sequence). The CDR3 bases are TGCAGTGCAGGGTACACTGAAGCTTTCTTT. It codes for CSAGYTEAFF.

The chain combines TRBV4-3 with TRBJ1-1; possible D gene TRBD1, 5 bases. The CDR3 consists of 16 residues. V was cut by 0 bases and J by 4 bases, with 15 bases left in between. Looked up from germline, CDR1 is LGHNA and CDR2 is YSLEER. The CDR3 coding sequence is TGCGCCAGCAGCCAAGATCGGGTCCCAAGGGGCACTGAAGCTTTCTTT. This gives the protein CASSQDRVPRGTEAFF.

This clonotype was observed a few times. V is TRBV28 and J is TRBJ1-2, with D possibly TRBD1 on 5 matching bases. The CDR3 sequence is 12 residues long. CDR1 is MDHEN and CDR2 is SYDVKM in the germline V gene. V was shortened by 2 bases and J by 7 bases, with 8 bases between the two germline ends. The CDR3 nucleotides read TGTGCCAGCAGTTTAGGGGGAATTGGCTACACCTTC. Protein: CASSLGGIGYTF.

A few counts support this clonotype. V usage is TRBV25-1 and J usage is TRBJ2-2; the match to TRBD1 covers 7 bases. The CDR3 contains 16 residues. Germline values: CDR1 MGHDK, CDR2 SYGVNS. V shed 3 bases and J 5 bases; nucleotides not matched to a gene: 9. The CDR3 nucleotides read TGTGCCAGCAGTGACCCGACAGGGAAAATAACCGGGGAGCTGTTTTTT. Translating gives CASSDPTGKITGELFF. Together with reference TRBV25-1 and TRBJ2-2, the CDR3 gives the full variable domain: EADIYQTPRYLVIGTGKKITLECSQTMGHDKMYWYQQDPGMELHLIHYSYGVNSTEKGDLSSESTVSRIRTEHFPLTLESARPSHTSQYLCASSDPTGKITGELFFGEGSRLTVL.